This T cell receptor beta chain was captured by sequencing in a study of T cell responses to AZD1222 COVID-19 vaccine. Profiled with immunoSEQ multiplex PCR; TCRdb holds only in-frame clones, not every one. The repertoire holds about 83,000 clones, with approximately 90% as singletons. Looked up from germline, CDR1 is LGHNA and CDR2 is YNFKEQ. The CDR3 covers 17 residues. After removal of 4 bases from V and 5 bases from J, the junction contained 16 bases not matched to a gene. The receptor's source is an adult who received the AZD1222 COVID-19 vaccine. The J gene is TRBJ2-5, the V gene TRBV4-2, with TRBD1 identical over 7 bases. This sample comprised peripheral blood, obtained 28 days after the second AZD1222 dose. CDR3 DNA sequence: TGTGCCAGCAGCCCCCTAGGGGGCGAGAGGGGTACGGAGACCCAGTACTTC. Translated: CASSPLGGERGTETQYF.